The clone carrying this T cell receptor beta chain came up many times. What it binds is unknown. The sample is drawn from a study of early T cells in non-severe SARS-CoV-2 infection. Whole-study context: Whole-blood bulk RNA, unsorted, was sequenced, and chains were unpaired.

Unique molecular identifiers tagged individual cDNA molecules. TCRdb processed the 5' RACE reads anew with MiXCR; each CDR3 protein has one entry. The sample records about 76,000 distinct CDR3 sequences, 10% to 12% being singletons. General observations from the study: VDJdb-based matching was biased toward anti-spike CD8 responses and missed private and CD4 specificities.

With V trimmed by 1 base and J by 2 bases, 3 bases remained unmatched. The CDR3 is made up of 16 amino acids. Germline V lookup: CDR1 LGHNA, CDR2 YSLEER. The TCR was taken from an adult who was a healthcare worker with PCR-confirmed SARS-CoV-2 infection or an uninfected control (not recorded which). The V call is TRBV4-3, the J call TRBJ2-3; 10 bases are shared with TRBD2. The sample comprised whole blood. The chain's CDR3 is CASSQASGGHTDTQYF. Written as DNA, the CDR3 is TGCGCCAGCAGCCAAGCTAGCGGGGGCCACACAGATACGCAGTATTTT.